Described below is a single T cell receptor (beta chain) sequence and its context. Germline-derived CDR1 and CDR2 are MNHEY and SVGAGI. This CDR3 contains 15 residues. V was shortened by 1 base and J by 5 bases, with 14 bases between the two germline ends. The data were obtained in a study of OX40 agonist ivuxolimab in advanced cancers. Profiling relied on immunoSEQ multiplex PCR, and the TCRdb table lists in-frame clones only, not all of them. Here the sample spans 69,000 or so clones, roughly 85% being singletons. The specimen was CD4+ or CD8+ T cells sorted from blood, collected in a trial of the OX40 agonist ivuxolimab. This TCR was recovered from an adult with an advanced solid tumor such as melanoma, head and neck, liver or kidney cancer. This rearrangement joins TRBV6-5 to TRBJ1-1; no clear D. The CDR3 nucleotides read TGTGCCAGCAGTTACTATGCGACCCCGAGGACTGAAGCTTTCTTT. Its translation: CASSYYATPRTEAFF.